Following are 14 T cell receptor beta chains from one sample sequenced in a study of T cell repertoires in cytomegalovirus infection (dated by TCRdb to between 2018 and 2021). The sample's treatment or condition label, in plain terms: in vitro stimulation with specific CMV peptide epitopes to enrich CMV-specific T cells. The instrument was an Illumina HiSeq 1500. TCRdb's own reprocessing of the public reads used fastp at Q25 and MiXCR and kept productive beta chains. Each entry merges the rows of one CDR3 protein and shows their most common DNA and genes. Here the sample has approximately 910,000 distinct CDR3 sequences; roughly 30% occur a single time. Roughly 13% of the sample belongs to the ten largest clones. Their antigens remain unidentified. Material: cultured CD8+ T cells from PBMCs, obtained from culture after CMV antigen stimulation. Source of these receptors: a human donor in good health (CMV status not recorded). Some clones in this sample may be carry-over from other donors' samples.

This clonotype showed up just a few times. The V gene is TRBV4-3, the J gene TRBJ1-6; D gene ambiguous. CDR1 and CDR2 (germline): LGHNA, YSLEER. The CDR3 extends over 21 amino acids. Trimming stripped 0 bases from V and 0 bases from J, with 21 bases between. DNA for the CDR3: TGCGCCAGCAGCCAAGACCCGGGAGGCGACGGCTGGAGCTCCTATAATTCACCCCTCCACTTT. Translation: CASSQDPGGDGWSSYNSPLHF.

In this sample, this clonotype turned up a few times. The chain is built from TRBV18 and TRBJ1-5; D gene unclear. In germline, CDR1 is KGHSH, CDR2 LQKENI. The CDR3 loop spans 16 amino acids. V shed 1 base and J shed 0 bases, with 10 bases lying between them. The CDR3 nucleotides are TGTGCCAGCTCACCACGTCCCTATGATAGCAATCAGCCCCAGCATTTT. It encodes CASSPRPYDSNQPQHF.

This clonotype was seen many times. CDR3 region: CATSRRGGLDTQYF. DNA of the CDR3: TGTGCCACCAGTCGCAGGGGGGGACTTGATACGCAGTATTTT. This rearrangement joins TRBV24-1 to TRBJ2-3, with D possibly called TRBD1 or TRBD2 (7 bases each). Between the trimmed V and J ends, which lost 6 bases and 6 bases, there was a span of 15 bases. The CDR3 length is 14 residues. Germline loops: CDR1 KGHDR, CDR2 SFDVKD.

This clonotype was detected many times. The rearrangement uses TRBV6-1 and TRBJ2-5, with a possible D match to TRBD1 (6 bases). Trimming stripped 6 bases from V and 5 bases from J, with 10 bases between. The CDR3 is 12 residues long. From germline, CDR1 is MNHNS and CDR2 SASEGT. The CDR3, as DNA: TGTGCCAGCAGGGGCCAGGGGGAGACCCAGTACTTC. It yields the protein CASRGQGETQYF.

The J gene is TRBJ2-7, the V gene TRBV4-1, with D perhaps matching TRBD1 (6 bases). The CDR3 is 15 residues long. Germline CDR1 MGHRA, CDR2 YSYEKL. Trimming took off 4 bases at V and 2 bases at J, with 15 bases between the two ends. CDR3 sequence: CASSPSQGGAYEQYF. The CDR3 DNA reads as TGCGCCAGCAGCCCGTCACAGGGTGGGGCCTACGAGCAGTACTTC.

This clonotype was seen ten or more times. The genes are TRBV7-9 and TRBJ1-1; 8 nucleotides line up with TRBD1. V lost 6 bases and J lost 8; bases outside the gene matches: 2. Germline V gene data show CDR1 as SEHNR and CDR2 as FQNEAQ (reference sequence). This CDR3 spans 11 amino acids. As DNA, the CDR3 is TGTGCCAGCAGTCGGACAGGGGAAGCTTTCTTT. Translation gives CASSRTGEAFF.

This clonotype has a count of ten or more. The chain uses TRBV27 and TRBJ2-1, with TRBD2 matching 9 bases. Germline-derived CDR1 and CDR2 are MNHEY and SMNVEV (reference sequence). V trimming: 5 bases; J trimming: 10 bases; junction bases outside the gene matches: 12. CDR3 size: 15 residues. The CDR3 region has the DNA TGTGCCAGCAGTCCTTCGGGGACTAGCCAAGTCGAGCAGTTCTTC. It is translated as CASSPSGTSQVEQFF.

Regarding this clonotype: Sequence at one end of the junction differs from germline and may be a read error. The V call is TRBV7-9, the J call TRBJ2-2; D remains ambiguous. The germline V gene encodes CDR1 SEHNR and CDR2 FQNEAQ (reference sequence). There are 14 residues in the CDR3. This CDR3 reads CASGLERRTGELFF. The CDR3 DNA reads TGTGCCAGCGGCTTGGAGCGTAGGACCGGGGAGCTGTTTTTT.

This clonotype showed up many times. V usage is TRBV7-2 and J usage is TRBJ2-5, with 10 bases lining up with TRBD2. The CDR3 spans 15 residues. Unmatched junction bases numbered 8, after V lost 5 bases and J lost 5 bases. Germline V gene sequence: CDR1 SGHTA, CDR2 FQGNSA. The CDR3 sequence: CASSRWSGGEETQYF. CDR3 DNA: TGTGCCAGCAGCAGGTGGAGCGGGGGGGAGGAGACCCAGTACTTC. The whole variable domain, remainder taken from reference TRBV7-2 and TRBJ2-5, is GAGVSQSPSNKVTEKGKDVELRCDPISGHTALYWYRQSLGQGLEFLIYFQGNSAPDKSGLPSDRFSAERTGGSVSTLTIQRTQQEDSAVYLCASSRWSGGEETQYFGPGTRLLVL.

The rearrangement uses TRBV5-6 and TRBJ2-1, with 9 bases matching TRBD1. V was pared by 5 bases and J by 9 bases, with 9 bases of the junction left unmatched. The germline V gene encodes CDR1 SGHDT and CDR2 YYEEEE. The CDR3 sequence is 14 residues long. CDR3 amino acids: CASRPDRGIFEQFF. CDR3 DNA sequence: TGTGCCAGCAGGCCGGACAGGGGAATCTTTGAGCAGTTCTTC.

Only one count was recorded for this clonotype. The final CDR3 position lacks the conserved phenylalanine or tryptophan, pointing to a likely read error. V gene TRBV28 combines with J gene TRBJ2-3, with 11 positions matching TRBD2. Germline CDR1 reads MDHEN; CDR2 reads SYDVKM. This CDR3 contains 18 residues. V trimming: 2 bases; J trimming: 1 base; junction bases outside the gene matches: 8. The CDR3 here is CASSLLPLLAGGTDTQYL. In DNA form, the CDR3 reads TGTGCCAGCAGTTTACTCCCCCTACTAGCGGGGGGCACAGATACGCAGTATCTT.

The rearrangement joins TRBV6-1 to TRBJ1-1, with D unresolved. The CDR3 has 8 amino acids. V gave up 11 bases and J gave up 11 bases, with 9 bases separating them. Germline CDR1 MNHNS, CDR2 SASEGT. The CDR3 protein is CAVPGAFF. The CDR3 DNA is TGTGCCGTCCCCGGGGCTTTCTTT.

This clonotype has more than one count but fewer than ten. The chain is built from TRBV19 and TRBJ2-3; 12 positions match TRBD2. Germline CDR1 and CDR2: LNHDA and SQIVND (reference sequence). This CDR3 spans 20 amino acids. Trimming cost V 7 bases and J 0 bases; bases outside gene matches: 17. The CDR3 loop reads CASTLWGLAGKGVSTDTQYF. The DNA for the CDR3 is TGTGCCAGTACTCTTTGGGGACTAGCGGGTAAAGGAGTAAGCACAGATACGCAGTATTTT.

In its sample, this clonotype was seen a few times. The gene calls are TRBV6-2 or TRBV6-3 and TRBJ2-3, with D perhaps given as TRBD1 or TRBD2 (6 bases each). This CDR3 comprises 11 residues. Between the trimmed V and J ends, which lost 7 bases and 10 bases, there was a span of 12 bases. The germline CDR1 and CDR2 sequences are MNHEY and SVGEGT. The CDR3 spells CASTAGEAQYF. CDR3 DNA: TGTGCCAGCACCGCAGGGGAGGCGCAGTATTTT.